This T cell receptor beta chain was documented in a study of shared T cell receptors in the human thymus. Generated by immunoSEQ multiplex PCR, the TCRdb table keeps only in-frame clones and is missing some. The sample records 72,000 or so clones, about 95% being singletons. The CDR3 consists of 14 residues. CDR1 SGHRS and CDR2 YFSETQ come from the germline V gene. V dropped 4 bases and J dropped 3; count of bases not matched to a gene: 6. This TCR came from a human donor. The sequenced material came from thymocytes. The chain couples TRBV5-1 to TRBJ2-7, with TRBD1 identical over 8 bases. The CDR3 protein is CASSIGQGVYEQYF. CDR3 nucleotides: TGCGCCAGCAGCATCGGACAGGGTGTCTACGAGCAGTACTTC.